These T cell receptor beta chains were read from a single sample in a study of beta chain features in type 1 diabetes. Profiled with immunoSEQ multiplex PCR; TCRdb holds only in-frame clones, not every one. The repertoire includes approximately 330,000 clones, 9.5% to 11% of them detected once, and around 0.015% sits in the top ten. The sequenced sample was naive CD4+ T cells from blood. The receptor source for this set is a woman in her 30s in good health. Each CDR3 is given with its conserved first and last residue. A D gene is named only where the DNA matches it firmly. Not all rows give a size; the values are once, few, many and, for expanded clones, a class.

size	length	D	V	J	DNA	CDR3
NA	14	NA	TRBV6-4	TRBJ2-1	TGTGCCAGCAGTGACTCGCGGCTACACAATGAGCAGTTCTTC	CASSDSRLHNEQFF
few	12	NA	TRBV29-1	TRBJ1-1	TGCAGCGTTTCCGGGCCACGGGATGAAGCTTTCTTT	CSVSGPRDEAFF
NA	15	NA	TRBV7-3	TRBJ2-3	TGTGCCAGCAGCTTAGGAGGAGGGCCCACAGATACGCAGTATTTT	CASSLGGGPTDTQYF
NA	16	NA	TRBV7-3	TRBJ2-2	TGTGCCAGCAGCTTAACGCGAGGGGGGAACACCGGGGAGCTGTTTTTT	CASSLTRGGNTGELFF
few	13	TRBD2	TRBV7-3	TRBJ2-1	TGTGCCAGCAGCTCACTAGCGGACAATGAGCAGTTCTTC	CASSSLADNEQFF
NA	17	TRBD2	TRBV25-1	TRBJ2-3	TGTGCCAGCAGTGATCCACAGACCCTAGCGGGAGTAGATACGCAGTATTTT	CASSDPQTLAGVDTQYF
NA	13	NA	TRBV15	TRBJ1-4	TGTGCCACCAGCCGACAGGTCCGAGAAAAACTGTTTTTT	CATSRQVREKLFF
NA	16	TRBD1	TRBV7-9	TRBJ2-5	TGTGCCAGCAGCGCCCAGACAGGGGGCAGGGGGGAGACCCAGTACTTC	CASSAQTGGRGETQYF
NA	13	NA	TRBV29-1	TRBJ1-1	TGCAGCGTGGCGCGGGGATTTAGCACTGAAGCTTTCTTT	CSVARGFSTEAFF
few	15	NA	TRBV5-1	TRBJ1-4	TGCGCCAGCAGCTTGGCCGGAGCAACTAATGAAAAACTGTTTTTT	CASSLAGATNEKLFF
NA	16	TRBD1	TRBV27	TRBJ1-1	TGTGCCAGCAGTTTAGGGACAGGGGGAATGAACACTGAAGCTTTCTTT	CASSLGTGGMNTEAFF
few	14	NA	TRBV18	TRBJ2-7	TGTGCCAGCTCCTTCACGGAGGGGCCCTACGAGCAGTACTTC	CASSFTEGPYEQYF
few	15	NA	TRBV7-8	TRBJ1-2	TGTGCCAGCAGCAGGGGAGGGCAGGGAGGCTATGGCTACACCTTC	CASSRGGQGGYGYTF
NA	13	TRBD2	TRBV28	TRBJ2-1	TGTGCCAGCACCCTTGGCACTAGCGATGAGCAGTTCTTC	CASTLGTSDEQFF
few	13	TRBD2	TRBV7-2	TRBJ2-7	TGTGCCAGCAGCTTAGTTTCGGGGGGGGAGCAGTACTTC	CASSLVSGGEQYF
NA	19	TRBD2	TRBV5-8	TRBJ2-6	TGTGCCAGCAGCCCCAGGTATCAACTAGCGGGCTCTGGGGCCAACGTCCTGACTTTC	CASSPRYQLAGSGANVLTF
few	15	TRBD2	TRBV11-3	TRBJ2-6	TGTGCCAGCAGCTCCGGGGGGGCTGGGGCCAACGTCCTGACTTTC	CASSSGGAGANVLTF
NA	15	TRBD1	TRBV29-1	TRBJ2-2	TGCAGCGGCTACCGGGACAGGGGGATCACCGGGGAGCTGTTTTTT	CSGYRDRGITGELFF
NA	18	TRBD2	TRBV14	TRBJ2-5	TGTGCCAGCAGCGCCCGACGGACTAGCAGCGACCTCCGGGAGACCCAGTACTTC	CASSARRTSSDLRETQYF
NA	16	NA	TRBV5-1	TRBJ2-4	TGCGCCAGCAGCTTGGAAAGGGGTTCAGCCAAAAACATTCAGTACTTC	CASSLERGSAKNIQYF
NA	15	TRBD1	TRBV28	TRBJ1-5	TGTGCCAGCAGTTTTCGGGACAGGGGCTCGCAGCCCCAGCATTTT	CASSFRDRGSQPQHF
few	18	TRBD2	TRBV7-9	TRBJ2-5	TGTGCCAGCAGCTTAGCCCGGACTAGCGGGTTGGGCCAAGAGACCCAGTACTTC	CASSLARTSGLGQETQYF
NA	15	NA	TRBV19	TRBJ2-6	TGTGCCAGTAGTCCCTGGCGGTCTGGGGCCAACGTCCTGACTTTC	CASSPWRSGANVLTF
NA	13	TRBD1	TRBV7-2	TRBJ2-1	TGTGCCAGCATGCCGGGACAGTATACCGAGCAGTTCTTC	CASMPGQYTEQFF
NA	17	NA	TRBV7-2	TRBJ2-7	TGTGCCAGCAGCTACGCCCAGACAGCTCAAGTTTCCTACGAGCAGTACTTC	CASSYAQTAQVSYEQYF
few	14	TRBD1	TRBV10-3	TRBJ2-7	TGTGCCATCAGCGCCGGGACAGGGAGCCACGAGCAGTACTTC	CAISAGTGSHEQYF
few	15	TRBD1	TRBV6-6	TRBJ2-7	TGTGCCAGCAGTTACTCTTCAGGACAGGGGGACGAGCAGTACTTC	CASSYSSGQGDEQYF
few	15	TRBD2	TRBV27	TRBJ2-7	TGTGCCAGCAGTTTGTCACTAGCGGGAGTCAACGAGCAGTACTTC	CASSLSLAGVNEQYF
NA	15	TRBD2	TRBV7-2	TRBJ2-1	TGTGCCAGCAGCCAAACTAGCGGGAGCTACAATGAGCAGTTCTTC	CASSQTSGSYNEQFF
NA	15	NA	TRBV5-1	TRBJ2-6	TGCGCCAGCAGCCTCGAGGTAGCCGGGGCCAACGTCCTGACTTTC	CASSLEVAGANVLTF
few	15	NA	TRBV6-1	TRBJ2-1	TGTGCCAGCAGTGAAGACGAGTCCTCCTACAATGAGCAGTTCTTC	CASSEDESSYNEQFF
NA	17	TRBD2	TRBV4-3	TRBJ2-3	TGCGCCAGCAGGCAAGCGCTAGCGGGAGGGGTCACAGATACGCAGTATTTT	CASRQALAGGVTDTQYF
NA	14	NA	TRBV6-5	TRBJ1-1	TGTGCCAGCAGTCTCAGGGAGGGTTACACTGAAGCTTTCTTT	CASSLREGYTEAFF
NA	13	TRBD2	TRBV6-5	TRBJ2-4	TGTGCCAGCAGACGAACTAGCGGGAGGTTTCAGTACTTC	CASRRTSGRFQYF
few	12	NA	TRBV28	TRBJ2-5	TGTGCTACTACCCCGTACCAAGAGACCCAGTACTTC	CATTPYQETQYF
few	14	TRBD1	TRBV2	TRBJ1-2	TGTGCCAGCACCTTAGCCGGGACAGGGGATGGCTACACCTTC	CASTLAGTGDGYTF
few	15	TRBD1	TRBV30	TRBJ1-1	TGTGCCTGGAGTGTAGGGGGGACAGGGGGCACTGAAGCTTTCTTT	CAWSVGGTGGTEAFF
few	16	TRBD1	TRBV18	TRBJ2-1	TGTGCCAGCTCACCGCCGGGACAGGGTCTAAACAATGAGCAGTTCTTC	CASSPPGQGLNNEQFF
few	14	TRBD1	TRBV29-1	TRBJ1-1	TGCAGCGTTGTGGGGACAGGGGGGAACACTGAAGCTTTCTTT	CSVVGTGGNTEAFF
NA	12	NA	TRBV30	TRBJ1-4	TGTGCCTGGAGCCGGGGAACCGAAAAACTGTTTTTT	CAWSRGTEKLFF
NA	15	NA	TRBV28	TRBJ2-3	TGTGCCAGCAGTAACGGACAGTCGTCTACAGATACGCAGTATTTT	CASSNGQSSTDTQYF
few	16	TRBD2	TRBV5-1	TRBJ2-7	TGCGCCAGCAGCCTGACCGGGACTAGCGGTTTCTACGAGCAGTACTTC	CASSLTGTSGFYEQYF
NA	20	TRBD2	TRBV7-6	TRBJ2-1	TGTGCCAGCAGCTTACGAGCGGGTGGCGGGAGGGCCAAATCCTACAATGAGCAGTTCTTC	CASSLRAGGGRAKSYNEQFF
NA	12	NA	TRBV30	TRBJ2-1	TGTGCCTGTTCTGAGGGCCCCTATGAGCAGTTCTTC	CACSEGPYEQFF
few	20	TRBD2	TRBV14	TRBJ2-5	TGTGCCAGCAGCCGATTTGGGCACTGGTCCAAACTAGCGGACCAAGAGACCCAGTACTTC	CASSRFGHWSKLADQETQYF